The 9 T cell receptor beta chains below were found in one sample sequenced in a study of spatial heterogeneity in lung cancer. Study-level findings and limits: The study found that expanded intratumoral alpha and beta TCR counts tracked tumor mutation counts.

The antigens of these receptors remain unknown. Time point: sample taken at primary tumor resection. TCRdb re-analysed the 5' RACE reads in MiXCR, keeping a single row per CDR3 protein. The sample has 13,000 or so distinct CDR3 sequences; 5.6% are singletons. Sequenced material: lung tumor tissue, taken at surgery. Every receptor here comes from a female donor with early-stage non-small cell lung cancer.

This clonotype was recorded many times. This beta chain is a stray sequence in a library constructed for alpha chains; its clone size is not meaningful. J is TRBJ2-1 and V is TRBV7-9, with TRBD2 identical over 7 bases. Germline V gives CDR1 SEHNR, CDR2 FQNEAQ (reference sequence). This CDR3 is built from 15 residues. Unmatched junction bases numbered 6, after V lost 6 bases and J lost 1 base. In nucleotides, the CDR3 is TGTGCCAGCAGTCAGCGGGGTTGGTCCTACAATGAGCAGTTCTTC. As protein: CASSQRGWSYNEQFF.

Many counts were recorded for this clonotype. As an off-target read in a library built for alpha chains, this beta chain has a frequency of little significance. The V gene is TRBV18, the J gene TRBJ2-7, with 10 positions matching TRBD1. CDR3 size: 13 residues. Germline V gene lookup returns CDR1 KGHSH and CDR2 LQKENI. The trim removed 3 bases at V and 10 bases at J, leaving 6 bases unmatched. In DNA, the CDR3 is TGTGCCAGCTCACCCGGGACAGGGGACAGCCAGTACTTC. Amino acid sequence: CASSPGTGDSQYF. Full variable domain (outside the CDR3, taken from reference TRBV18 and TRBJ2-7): NAGVMQNPRHLVRRRGQEARLRCSPMKGHSHVYWYRQLPEEGLKFMVYLQKENIIDESGMPKERFSAEFPKEGPSILRIQQVVRGDSAAYFCASSPGTGDSQYFGPGTRLTVT.

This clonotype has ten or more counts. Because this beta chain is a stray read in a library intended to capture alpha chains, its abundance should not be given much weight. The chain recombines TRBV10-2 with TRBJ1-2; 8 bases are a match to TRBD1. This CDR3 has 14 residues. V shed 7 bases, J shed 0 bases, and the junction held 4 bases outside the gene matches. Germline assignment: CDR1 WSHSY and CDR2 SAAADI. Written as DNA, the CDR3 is TGCGCCAGCATGACAGGGGTTGCTAACTATGGCTACACCTTC. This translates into CASMTGVANYGYTF.

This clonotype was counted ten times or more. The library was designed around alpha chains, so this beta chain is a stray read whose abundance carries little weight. This chain's CDR3 is CASNRGVVDQPQHF. In DNA form, the CDR3 reads TGTGCCAGCAACAGAGGGGTTGTTGATCAGCCCCAGCATTTT. This chain joins TRBV6-5 and TRBJ1-5, with D possibly TRBD1 on 5 matching bases. Trimming left V 7 bases short and J 5 bases short, with 15 bases between. The germline gives CDR1 MNHEY, CDR2 SVGAGI. The CDR3 consists of 14 residues.

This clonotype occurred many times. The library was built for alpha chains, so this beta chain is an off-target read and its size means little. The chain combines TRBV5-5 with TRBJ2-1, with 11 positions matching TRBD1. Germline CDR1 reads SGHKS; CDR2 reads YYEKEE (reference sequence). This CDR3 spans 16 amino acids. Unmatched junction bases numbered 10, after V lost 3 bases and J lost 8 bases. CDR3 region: CASSYDPGQGVDEQFF. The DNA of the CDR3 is TGTGCCAGCAGCTATGACCCGGGACAGGGGGTAGATGAGCAGTTCTTC.

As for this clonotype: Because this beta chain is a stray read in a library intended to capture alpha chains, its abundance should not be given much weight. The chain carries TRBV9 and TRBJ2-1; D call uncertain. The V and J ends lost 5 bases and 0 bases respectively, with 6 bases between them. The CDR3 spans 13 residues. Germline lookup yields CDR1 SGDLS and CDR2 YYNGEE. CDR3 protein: CASSVDSYNEQFF. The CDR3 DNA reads TGTGCCAGCAGTGTGGACTCCTACAATGAGCAGTTCTTC.

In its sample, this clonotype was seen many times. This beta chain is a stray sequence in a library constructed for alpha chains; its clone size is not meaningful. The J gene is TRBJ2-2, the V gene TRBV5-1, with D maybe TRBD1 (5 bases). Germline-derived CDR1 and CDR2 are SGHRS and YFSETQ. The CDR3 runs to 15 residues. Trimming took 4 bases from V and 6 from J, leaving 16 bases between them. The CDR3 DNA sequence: TGCGCCAGCAGCCCACAGGTCGGAGCCCCCGGGGAGCTGTTTTTT. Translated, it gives CASSPQVGAPGELFF.

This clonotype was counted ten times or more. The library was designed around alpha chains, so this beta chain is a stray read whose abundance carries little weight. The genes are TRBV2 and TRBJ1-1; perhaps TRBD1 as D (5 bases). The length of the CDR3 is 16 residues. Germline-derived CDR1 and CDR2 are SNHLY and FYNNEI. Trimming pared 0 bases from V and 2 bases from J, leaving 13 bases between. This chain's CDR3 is CASSEALGVGNTEAFF. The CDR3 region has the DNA TGTGCCAGCAGTGAAGCGCTAGGGGTTGGAAACACTGAAGCTTTCTTT. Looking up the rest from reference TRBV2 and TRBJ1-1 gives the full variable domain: EPEVTQTPSHQVTQMGQEVILRCVPISNHLYFYWYRQILGQKVEFLVSFYNNEISEKSEIFDDQFSVERPDGSNFTLKIRSTKLEDSAMYFCASSEALGVGNTEAFFGQGTRLTVV.

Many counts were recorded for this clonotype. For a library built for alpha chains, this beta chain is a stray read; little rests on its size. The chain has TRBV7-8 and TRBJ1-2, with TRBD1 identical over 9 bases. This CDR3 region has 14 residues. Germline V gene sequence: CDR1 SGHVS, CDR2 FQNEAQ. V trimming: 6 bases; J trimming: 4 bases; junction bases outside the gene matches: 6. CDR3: CASSIADRGYGYTF. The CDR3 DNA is TGTGCCAGCAGTATAGCGGACAGGGGCTATGGCTACACCTTC.